This T cell receptor beta chain was found in a study of blood T cell repertoires in COVID-19. On the study more broadly: Whether acute or convalescent, the COVID-19 samples came from the United States, Italy and Spain.

In the source study's methods: Reference gene primers were amplified, and this amplification served to estimate nucleated cell counts. Sequenced by immunoSEQ multiplex PCR; TCRdb stores in-frame clones only, minus some. The V and J calls and clone size were taken over from that table, and D and trimming were inferred from the DNA. This repertoire shows about 220,000 clones, around four fifths found once; its top ten account for less than 6.5%. The V end was cut by 1 base, the J end by 8 bases, with 15 bases between. The germline gives CDR1 SQVTM, CDR2 ANQGSEA. The CDR3 is 14 residues long. This clone was seen just once.

This clonotype was obtained from a woman aged 60 to 75 who had recovered from COVID-19. Sequencing input: peripheral blood. The V call is TRBV29-1, the J call TRBJ2-1, with a weak D call TRBD1 (6 bases). The CDR3 nucleotides read TGCAGCGTTGAAGGGTGGGGGCGCACGGATGAGCAGTTCTTC. Its protein product is CSVEGWGRTDEQFF.